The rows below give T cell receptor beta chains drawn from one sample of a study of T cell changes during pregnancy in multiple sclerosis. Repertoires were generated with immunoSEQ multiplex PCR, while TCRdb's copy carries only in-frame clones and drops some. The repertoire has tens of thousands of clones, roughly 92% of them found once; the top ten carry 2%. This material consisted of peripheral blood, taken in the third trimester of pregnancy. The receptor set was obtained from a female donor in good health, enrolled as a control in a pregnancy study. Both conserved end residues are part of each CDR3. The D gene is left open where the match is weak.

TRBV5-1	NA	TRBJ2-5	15	CASSLSQVTQETQYF	TGCGCCAGCAGCTTGTCCCAGGTGACCCAAGAGACCCAGTACTTC
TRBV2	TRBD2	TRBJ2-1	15	CASRGQAGGPNEQFF	TGTGCCAGCAGGGGGCAGGCGGGAGGGCCCAATGAGCAGTTCTTC
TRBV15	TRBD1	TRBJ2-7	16	CATSRGGGTGSAEQYF	TGTGCCACCAGCAGAGGGGGGGGGACAGGGTCGGCCGAGCAGTACTTC
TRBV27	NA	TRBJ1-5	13	CASSESTNQPQHF	TGTGCCAGCAGCGAGAGCACCAATCAGCCCCAGCATTTT
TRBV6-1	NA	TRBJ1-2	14	CASSEMSTDYGYTF	TGTGCCAGCAGTGAAATGAGTACGGACTATGGCTACACCTTC
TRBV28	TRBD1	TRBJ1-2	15	CASRTGTFGNYGYTF	TGTGCCAGCAGGACAGGGACATTCGGGAACTATGGCTACACCTTC
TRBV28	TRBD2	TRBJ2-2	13	CASIQRETGELFF	TGTGCCAGCATTCAGCGGGAGACCGGGGAGCTGTTTTTT
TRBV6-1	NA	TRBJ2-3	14	CASSEGGGTDTQYF	TGTGCCAGCAGTGAAGGGGGGGGCACAGATACGCAGTATTTT
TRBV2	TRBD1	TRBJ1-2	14	CASSRTGVPLGYTF	TGTGCCAGCAGTCGGACAGGGGTCCCTCTTGGCTACACCTTC
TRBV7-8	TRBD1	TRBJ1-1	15	CASSSHSGTGNFAFF	TGTGCCAGCAGCTCCCATTCGGGGACAGGGAATTTCGCTTTCTTT
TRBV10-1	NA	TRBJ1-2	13	CASSEQGNYGYTF	TGCGCCAGCAGTGAGCAGGGGAACTATGGCTACACCTTC
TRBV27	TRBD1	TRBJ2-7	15	CASKKYRDRTYEQYF	TGTGCCAGCAAGAAATACCGGGACAGGACCTACGAGCAGTACTTC
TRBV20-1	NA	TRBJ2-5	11	CSASGEETQYF	TGCAGTGCTAGCGGGGAAGAGACCCAGTACTTC
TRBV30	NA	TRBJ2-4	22	CAWSPIHLGGRTNNRIKNIQYF	TGTGCCTGGAGTCCTATTCACCTAGGAGGCAGGACTAACAACCGAATCAAAAACATTCAGTACTTC
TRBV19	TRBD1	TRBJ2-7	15	CASSIGEGGSYEQYF	TGTGCCAGTAGTATAGGGGAAGGGGGCAGCTACGAGCAGTACTTC